The clone carrying this TCR beta chain appeared once. The antigen remains undetermined. Vbeta (60) and Jbeta (13) primers were used in the PCR. Sequencing was performed with immunoSEQ multiplex PCR; in TCRdb, only in-frame clones are kept and a portion is missing. The sample lists approximately 130,000 clones, around 79% occurring once. The sample is drawn from a study of cytomegalovirus exposure and HLA in healthy donors. Whole-study results and caveats: Immune exposure information comprised only CMV serostatus. Most observed TCR sequences were rare, whereas some public TCRs were detected in many donors. There were a few CMV-associated chains whose specificity for CMV antigens was confirmed in vitro. In a later analysis, V- and J-gene trimming of beta chains associated with a DCLRE1C missense variant, replicated independently.

The sample consisted of PBMCs. This clonotype was obtained from a woman aged 40 to 55 in good health and CMV-seronegative.

The DNA for the CDR3 is TGCAGTGTCAGGCTGTCCTACGAGCAGTACTTC. It yields the protein CSVRLSYEQYF. The rearrangement links TRBV20-1 to TRBJ2-7, with D unclear. This CDR3 is built from 11 residues. Germline V gene sequence: CDR1 DFQATT, CDR2 SNEGSKA (reference sequence). Trimming took 7 bases from V and 1 from J, leaving 8 bases between them.